This is a list of T cell receptor beta chains from one sample in a study of beta chain features in type 1 diabetes. Assay: immunoSEQ multiplex PCR; the TCRdb copy retains only in-frame clones and omits some. Among 140,000 to 150,000 clones listed, about 13% were seen once. The sequenced sample consisted of central memory CD4+ T cells from blood. Receptors originate from a man in his late teens or twenties with type 1 diabetes. CDR3s include the opening cysteine and the closing phenylalanine or tryptophan. The D gene is left open where the match is weak. Clone size, where shown, is once, few, many, or a class for clones that have expanded.

>-|TRBV7-8|TRBJ1-6|TRBD1
CASSPGTANSPLHF
TGTGCCAGCAGCCCTGGGACAGCCAATTCACCCCTCCACTTT
>many|TRBV9|TRBJ1-4|-
CASSVGPREVNEKLFF
TGTGCCAGCAGCGTAGGCCCCAGGGAAGTGAATGAAAAACTGTTTTTT
>few|TRBV19|TRBJ2-7|TRBD1
CASRTGAGNSYEQYF
TGTGCCAGTCGGACAGGGGCTGGCAACTCCTACGAGCAGTACTTC
>many|TRBV7-2|TRBJ2-3|-
CASSLGWGDTQYF
TGTGCCAGCAGCTTAGGTTGGGGGGATACGCAGTATTTT
>-|TRBV30|TRBJ2-5|TRBD1
CAWTPFGQGAGETQYF
TGTGCCTGGACACCTTTTGGACAGGGGGCTGGGGAGACCCAGTACTTC
>-|TRBV5-1|TRBJ2-2|-
CASSLVGDAGELFF
TGCGCCAGCAGCTTGGTGGGGGACGCCGGGGAGCTGTTTTTT
>few|TRBV28|TRBJ2-1|-
CASRQGGGEQFF
TGTGCCAGCAGGCAGGGTGGCGGTGAGCAGTTCTTC
>-|TRBV7-8|TRBJ1-4|-
CASSLMESEKLFF
TGTGCCAGCAGCTTAATGGAAAGTGAAAAACTGTTTTTT
>-|TRBV5-1|TRBJ2-1|-
CASSLLGDRLYNEQFF
TGCGCCAGCAGCCTCTTAGGGGACCGCCTCTACAATGAGCAGTTCTTC
>-|TRBV5-1|TRBJ1-1|TRBD1
CASSLEGETGTEAFF
TGCGCCAGCAGCCTGGAGGGCGAGACAGGGACTGAAGCTTTCTTT
>-|TRBV27|TRBJ2-1|-
CASTADRAYNEQFF
TGTGCCAGCACAGCAGACAGAGCCTACAATGAGCAGTTCTTC
>few|TRBV23-1|TRBJ2-7|-
CASSLRRIERGNEQYF
TGCGCCAGCAGTCTCAGAAGGATCGAAAGGGGCAACGAGCAGTACTTC
>few|TRBV11-2|TRBJ1-2|TRBD1
CASSTLRDSTIGYTF
TGTGCCAGCAGCACCTTACGGGACAGCACTATTGGCTACACCTTC
>few|TRBV6-5|TRBJ2-7|-
CASSSFLESEQYF
TGTGCCAGCAGTTCCTTCCTCGAGAGCGAGCAGTACTTC
>-|TRBV7-9|TRBJ1-5|-
CASSLGGAGQPQHF
TGTGCCAGCAGCCTCGGGGGCGCCGGTCAGCCCCAGCATTTT
>-|TRBV19|TRBJ1-2|-
CASSMSSNYGYTF
TGTGCCAGTAGTATGTCTTCTAACTATGGCTACACCTTC
>-|TRBV2|TRBJ2-5|-
CASSQTGTPRETQYF
TGTGCCAGCAGTCAGACCGGGACCCCGAGGGAGACCCAGTACTTC
>-|TRBV28|TRBJ2-3|TRBD1
CASSSPRYRGYTDTQYF
TGTGCCAGCAGTTCCCCTCGGTACAGGGGATACACAGATACGCAGTATTTT